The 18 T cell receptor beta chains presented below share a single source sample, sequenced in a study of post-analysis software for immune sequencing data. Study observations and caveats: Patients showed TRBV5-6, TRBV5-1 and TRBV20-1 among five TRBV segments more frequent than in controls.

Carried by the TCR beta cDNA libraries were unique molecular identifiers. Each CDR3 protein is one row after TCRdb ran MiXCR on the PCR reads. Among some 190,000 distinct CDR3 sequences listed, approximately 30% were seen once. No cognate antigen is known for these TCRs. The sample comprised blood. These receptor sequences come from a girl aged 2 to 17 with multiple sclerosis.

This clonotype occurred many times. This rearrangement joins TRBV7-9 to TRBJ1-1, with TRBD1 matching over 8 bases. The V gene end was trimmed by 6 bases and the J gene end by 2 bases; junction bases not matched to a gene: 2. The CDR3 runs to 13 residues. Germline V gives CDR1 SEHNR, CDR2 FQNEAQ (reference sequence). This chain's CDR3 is CASRGQVNTEAFF. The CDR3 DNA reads TGTGCCAGCAGGGGACAGGTTAACACTGAAGCTTTCTTT. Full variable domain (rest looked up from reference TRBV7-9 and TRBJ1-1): DTGVSQNPRHKITKRGQNVTFRCDPISEHNRLYWYRQTLGQGPEFLTYFQNEAQLEKSRLLSDRFSAERPKGSFSTLEIQRTEQGDSAMYLCASRGQVNTEAFFGQGTRLTVV.

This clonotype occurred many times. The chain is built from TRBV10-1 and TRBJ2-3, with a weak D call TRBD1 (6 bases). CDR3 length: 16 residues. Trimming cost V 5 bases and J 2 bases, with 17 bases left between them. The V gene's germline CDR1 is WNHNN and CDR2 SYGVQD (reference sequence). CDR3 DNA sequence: TGCGCCAGCAGTTGGGGGCTTCCGCGGATCACAGATACGCAGTATTTT. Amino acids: CASSWGLPRITDTQYF.

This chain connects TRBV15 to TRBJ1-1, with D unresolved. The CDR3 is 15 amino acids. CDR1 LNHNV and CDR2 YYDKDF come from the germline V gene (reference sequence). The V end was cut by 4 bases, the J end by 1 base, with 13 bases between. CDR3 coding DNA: TGTGCCACCAGCACCCCACGGGGAACGAACACTGAAGCTTTCTTT. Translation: CATSTPRGTNTEAFF.

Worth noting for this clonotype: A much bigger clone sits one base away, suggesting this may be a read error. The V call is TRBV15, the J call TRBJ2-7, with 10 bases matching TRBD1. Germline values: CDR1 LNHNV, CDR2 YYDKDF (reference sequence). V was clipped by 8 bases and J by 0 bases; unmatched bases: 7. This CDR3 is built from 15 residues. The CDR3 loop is CATGGGQGFSYEQYF. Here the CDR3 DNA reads TGTGCCACCGGCGGGGGACAGGGGTTCTCCTACGAGCAGTACTTC.

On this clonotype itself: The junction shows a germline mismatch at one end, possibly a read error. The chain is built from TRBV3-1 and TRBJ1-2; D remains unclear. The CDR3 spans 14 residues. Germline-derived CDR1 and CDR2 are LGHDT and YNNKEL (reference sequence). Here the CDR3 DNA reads TGTGCCAGCAGCCAAGGGGGTTCTAACTATGGCTACATCTTC. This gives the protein CASSQGGSNYGYIF.

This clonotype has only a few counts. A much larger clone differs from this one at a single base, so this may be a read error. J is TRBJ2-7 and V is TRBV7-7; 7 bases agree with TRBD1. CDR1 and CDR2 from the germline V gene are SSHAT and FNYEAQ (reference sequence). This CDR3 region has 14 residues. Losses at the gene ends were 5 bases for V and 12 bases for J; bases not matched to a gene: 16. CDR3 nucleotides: TGTGCCAGCAGCGCACAGGGGATCGGAGAGACCCGGTACTTC. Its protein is CASSAQGIGETRYF.

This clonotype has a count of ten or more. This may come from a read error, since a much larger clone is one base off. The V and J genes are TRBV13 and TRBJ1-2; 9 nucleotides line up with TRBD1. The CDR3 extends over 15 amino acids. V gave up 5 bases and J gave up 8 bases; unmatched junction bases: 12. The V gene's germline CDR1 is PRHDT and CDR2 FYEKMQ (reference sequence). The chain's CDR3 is CASSETGGPSNGYTF. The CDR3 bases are TGTGCCAGCAGCGAGACAGGGGGTCCGAGTAACGGCTACACCTTC. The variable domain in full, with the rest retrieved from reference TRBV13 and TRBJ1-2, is AAGVIQSPRHLIKEKRETATLKCYPIPRHDTVYWYQQGPGQDPQFLISFYEKMQSDKGSIPDRFSAQQFSDYHSELNMSSLELGDSALYFCASSETGGPSNGYTFGSGTRLTVV.

The CDR3 bases are TGTGCCAGCAGCCCGATCAGCCGGGAGACGAATCAGCCCCAGCATTTT. Translated: CASSPISRETNQPQHF. This rearrangement joins TRBV28 to TRBJ1-5; D ambiguous. The CDR3 loop spans 16 amino acids. The germline V gene has CDR1 MDHEN and CDR2 SYDVKM. Trimming removed 6 bases from V and 4 bases from J, with 19 bases in between.

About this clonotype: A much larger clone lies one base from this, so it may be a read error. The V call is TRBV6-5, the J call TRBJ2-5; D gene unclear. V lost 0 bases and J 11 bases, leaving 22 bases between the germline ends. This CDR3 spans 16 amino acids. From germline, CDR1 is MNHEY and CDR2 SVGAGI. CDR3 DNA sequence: TGTGCCAGCAGTTACTCGAAGGGTGGTAGCTCCTACGGGCAGTACTTC. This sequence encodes CASSYSKGGSSYGQYF.

CDR3 residues: CASKRGQGINIQYF. Written as DNA, the CDR3 is TGCGCCAGCAAAAGAGGACAGGGGATAAACATTCAGTACTTC. The rearrangement joins TRBV10-2 to TRBJ2-4, with 9 bases aligning to TRBD1. Germline trimming cut 7 bases from V and 6 bases from J; bases unmatched to any gene: 7. Germline CDR1 is WSHSY and CDR2 is SAAADI. This CDR3 contains 14 residues.

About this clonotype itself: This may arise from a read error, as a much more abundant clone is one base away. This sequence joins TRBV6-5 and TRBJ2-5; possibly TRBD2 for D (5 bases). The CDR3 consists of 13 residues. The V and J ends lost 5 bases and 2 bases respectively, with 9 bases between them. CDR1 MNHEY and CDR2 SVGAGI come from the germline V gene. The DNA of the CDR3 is TGTGCCAGCAGTCACACGGGGCAAGAGACCCAGTACTTC. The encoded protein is CASSHTGQETQYF.

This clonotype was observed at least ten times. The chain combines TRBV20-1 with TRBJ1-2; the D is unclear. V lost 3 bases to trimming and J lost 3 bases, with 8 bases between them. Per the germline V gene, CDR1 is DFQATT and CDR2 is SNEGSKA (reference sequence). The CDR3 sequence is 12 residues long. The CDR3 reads CSASKVYYGYTF. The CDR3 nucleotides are TGCAGTGCTAGCAAGGTTTACTATGGCTACACCTTC.

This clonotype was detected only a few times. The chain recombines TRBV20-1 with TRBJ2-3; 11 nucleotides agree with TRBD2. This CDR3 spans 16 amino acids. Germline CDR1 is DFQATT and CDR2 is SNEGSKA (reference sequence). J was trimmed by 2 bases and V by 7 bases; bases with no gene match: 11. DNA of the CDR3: TGCAGTGTTGACTCGATAGCGGGGGGGCACACAGATACGCAGTATTTT. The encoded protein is CSVDSIAGGHTDTQYF.

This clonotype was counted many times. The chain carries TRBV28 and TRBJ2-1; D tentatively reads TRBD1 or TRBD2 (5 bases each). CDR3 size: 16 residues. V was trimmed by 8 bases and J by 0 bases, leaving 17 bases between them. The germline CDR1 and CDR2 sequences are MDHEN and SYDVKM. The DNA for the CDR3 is TGTGCCAGCCGCACCGAGTGGGGGAGCTCCTACAATGAGCAGTTCTTC. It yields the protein CASRTEWGSSYNEQFF.

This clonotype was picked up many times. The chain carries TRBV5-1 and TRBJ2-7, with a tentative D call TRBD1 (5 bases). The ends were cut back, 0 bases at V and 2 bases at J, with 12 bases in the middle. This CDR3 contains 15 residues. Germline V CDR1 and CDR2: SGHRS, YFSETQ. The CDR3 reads CASSLVTEKAYEQYF. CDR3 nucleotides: TGCGCCAGCAGCTTGGTGACAGAGAAGGCCTACGAGCAGTACTTC.

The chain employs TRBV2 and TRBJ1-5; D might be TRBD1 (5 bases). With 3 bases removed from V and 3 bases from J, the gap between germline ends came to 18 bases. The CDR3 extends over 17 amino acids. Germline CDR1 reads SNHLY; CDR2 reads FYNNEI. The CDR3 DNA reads TGTGCCAGCAGTGAGATAACAGGTTTAGGCCCCAATCAGCCCCAGCATTTT. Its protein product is CASSEITGLGPNQPQHF.

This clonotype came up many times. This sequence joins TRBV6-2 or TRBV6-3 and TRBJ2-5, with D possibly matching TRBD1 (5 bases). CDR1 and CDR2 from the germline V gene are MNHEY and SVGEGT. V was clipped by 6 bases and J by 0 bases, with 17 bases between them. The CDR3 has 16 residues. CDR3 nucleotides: TGTGCCAGCAGAAAGCAGGGTGCCCAGTACCAAGAGACCCAGTACTTC. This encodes CASRKQGAQYQETQYF.

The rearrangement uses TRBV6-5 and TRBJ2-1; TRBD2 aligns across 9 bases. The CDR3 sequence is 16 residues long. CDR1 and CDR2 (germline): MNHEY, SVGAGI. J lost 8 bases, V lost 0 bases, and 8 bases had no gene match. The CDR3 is CASSYSMLAGAYEQFF. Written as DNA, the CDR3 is TGTGCCAGCAGTTACTCGATGTTAGCGGGAGCGTATGAGCAGTTCTTC.